The clone carrying this T cell receptor (beta chain) was recorded at least ten times. No antigen is known for it. These data originate in a study of spatial heterogeneity in lung cancer. Study-wide background: Tumor-region counts of TCR transcripts tracked strongly with a T cell module score from matched bulk RNA-seq.

The V gene's germline CDR1 is SQVTM and CDR2 ANQGSEA. This CDR3 comprises 15 residues. Unmatched junction bases numbered 9, after V lost 7 bases and J lost 4 bases. TCRdb re-derived calls from the 5' RACE reads in MiXCR, one entry per CDR3 protein. The table has 10,000 to 15,000 distinct CDR3 sequences, about 6.8% seen once; the top ten hold around 3.6%. Time point: sample taken at primary tumor resection. No cells were sorted before sequencing. The whole RNA sequenced was extracted from tumor, nontumor lung or frozen PBMC. Points from the study as a whole: How many expanded intratumoral alpha and beta TCRs were present tracked the tumor mutation count, which was a count of nonsynonymous mutations.

Sequences were derived from lung tumor tissue, sampled at surgery. The sequence was obtained from a female donor with early-stage non-small cell lung cancer. This rearrangement joins TRBV29-1 to TRBJ2-3; TRBD1 aligns across 12 bases. The chain's CDR3 is CSAGTGGKLADTQYF. CDR3 sequence (DNA): TGCAGCGCCGGGACAGGGGGCAAACTGGCAGATACGCAGTATTTT.